The next 19 T cell receptor beta chains were all read from a single sample in a study of identical twins' blood T cells. TCRdb analysed the 5' RACE reads with MiXCR anew, one entry per CDR3 protein. The sample has 350,000 to 450,000 distinct CDR3 sequences; around 30% are singletons. The sequenced sample was PBMCs. Receptors originate from a woman between 18 and 50 years old in good health.

This clonotype has a handful of counts. The chain couples TRBV5-1 to TRBJ1-3; a weak D match, TRBD1 (6 bases). This CDR3 is 14 amino acids long. In germline, CDR1 is SGHRS, CDR2 YFSETQ. The V end lost 3 bases, the J end lost 4 bases, and 11 bases lay between the germline ends. The CDR3 sequence: CASSSTGQGNTIYF. The CDR3 DNA is TGCGCCAGCAGCTCTACCGGACAGGGAAACACCATATATTTT. The full variable domain, with the rest looked up from reference TRBV5-1 and TRBJ1-3, is KAGVTQTPRYLIKTRGQQVTLSCSPISGHRSVSWYQQTPGQGLQFLFEYFSETQRNKGNFPGRFSGRQFSNSRSEMNVSTLELGDSALYLCASSSTGQGNTIYFGEGSWLTVV.

Only a few counts were recorded for this clonotype. The V gene is TRBV5-1, the J gene TRBJ1-6; D gene ambiguous. Trimming removed 4 bases from V and 6 bases from J, with 8 bases in between. In germline, CDR1 is SGHRS, CDR2 YFSETQ. The CDR3 is made up of 13 amino acids. This chain's CDR3 is CASSTDSNSPLHF. CDR3 DNA sequence: TGCGCCAGCAGCACCGACTCTAATTCACCCCTCCACTTT.

The chain joins TRBV19 to TRBJ1-5; no reliable D call. The germline V gene encodes CDR1 LNHDA and CDR2 SQIVND (reference sequence). The CDR3 consists of 15 residues. V was trimmed by 7 bases and J by 4 bases, leaving 17 bases between them. CDR3 in amino acids: CASMPTLLSNQPQHF. The CDR3 DNA sequence: TGTGCCAGTATGCCGACACTACTCTCTAATCAGCCCCAGCATTTT.

The chain has TRBV20-1 and TRBJ1-2; perhaps TRBD1 as D (5 bases). From germline, CDR1 is DFQATT and CDR2 SNEGSKA (reference sequence). The CDR3 has 13 residues. The V end lost 8 bases, the J end lost 1 base, and 14 bases lay between the germline ends. The DNA for the CDR3 is TGCAGTACCCCCCAGGGCAATAACTATGGCTACACCTTC. As protein: CSTPQGNNYGYTF.

The chain employs TRBV6-1 and TRBJ1-1; D ambiguous. Germline-derived CDR1 and CDR2 are MNHNS and SASEGT. The CDR3 has 12 residues. Trimming stripped 1 base from V and 8 bases from J, with 8 bases between. Here the CDR3 reads CASSEGTGEAFF. The CDR3 region has the DNA TGTGCCAGCAGTGAAGGAACGGGCGAAGCTTTCTTT.

The V call is TRBV29-1, the J call TRBJ1-1; D is uncertain. The germline V gene encodes CDR1 SQVTM and CDR2 ANQGSEA. This CDR3 comprises 14 residues. V was pared by 5 bases and J by 0 bases, with 13 bases between. CDR3 amino acids: CSVRPIGMNTEAFF. The CDR3, as DNA: TGCAGCGTTCGCCCAATTGGCATGAACACTGAAGCTTTCTTT.

This clonotype was seen a handful of times. The rearrangement links TRBV15 to TRBJ2-1; D ambiguous. This CDR3 is built from 15 residues. Per the germline V gene, CDR1 is LNHNV and CDR2 is YYDKDF (reference sequence). The V gene lost 0 bases and the J gene lost 6 bases, with 12 bases spanning the gap. The DNA for the CDR3 is TGTGCCACCAGCAGAGATAGGGTTTCAGGCAATGAGCAGTTCTTC. Amino acid sequence: CATSRDRVSGNEQFF.

This chain connects TRBV7-2 to TRBJ2-1; a weak D match, TRBD2 (6 bases). This CDR3 spans 15 amino acids. Trimming shortened V by 6 bases and J by 2 bases, and 14 bases separated the two germline ends. Germline CDR1 and CDR2: SGHTA and FQGNSA. As DNA, the CDR3 is TGTGCCAGCAGGCGGGGACCCATGACCTACAATGAGCAGTTCTTC. Translation gives CASRRGPMTYNEQFF.

This clonotype has a count of ten or more. The chain carries TRBV24-1 and TRBJ2-2, with a tentative D call TRBD2 (6 bases). V dropped 4 bases and J dropped 6 bases, with 11 bases sitting between them. Germline CDR1 reads KGHDR; CDR2 reads SFDVKD. The CDR3 has 14 amino acids. CDR3 DNA sequence: TGTGCCACCAGTGACGGGACTTCACCCGGGGAGCTGTTTTTT. Translation gives CATSDGTSPGELFF.

The chain employs TRBV25-1 and TRBJ2-1; 12 bases line up with TRBD2. Germline loops: CDR1 MGHDK, CDR2 SYGVNS. The trim removed 4 bases at V and 8 bases at J, leaving 9 bases unmatched. The CDR3 covers 16 residues. The CDR3 DNA reads as TGTGCCAGCAGTGGGACTAGCGGGATGTGGTTCGATGAGCAGTTCTTC. It is translated as CASSGTSGMWFDEQFF.

Many counts were recorded for this clonotype. The chain links TRBV29-1 to TRBJ1-3; D may be TRBD1 (5 bases). CDR3 length equals 13 residues. The germline V gene encodes CDR1 SQVTM and CDR2 ANQGSEA. V lost 6 bases, J lost 1 base, and 10 bases lay in between. The CDR3 nucleotides read TGCAGCGTCGCCGGGACGTCTGGAAACACCATATATTTT. It specifies CSVAGTSGNTIYF.

V is TRBV9 and J is TRBJ1-5; D is perhaps TRBD1 (6 bases). The CDR3 covers 15 residues. Germline V gives CDR1 SGDLS, CDR2 YYNGEE. V lost 7 bases and J lost 7, with 21 bases in between. The CDR3 sequence is CASGRDTGFGQPQHF. CDR3 nucleotides: TGTGCCAGCGGCAGGGACACAGGGTTCGGACAGCCCCAGCATTTT.

This clonotype was found a few times. This chain uses TRBV7-2 with TRBJ1-1; 7 bases are shared with TRBD1. V trimming: 5 bases; J trimming: 4 bases; junction bases outside the gene matches: 10. The CDR3 is made up of 15 amino acids. The germline gives CDR1 SGHTA, CDR2 FQGNSA. CDR3 DNA: TGTGCCAGCAGCCCCCAGACAGGGCGAGGCACTGAAGCTTTCTTT. Its protein is CASSPQTGRGTEAFF.

The chain couples TRBV20-1 to TRBJ2-5, with 10 bases aligning to TRBD2. The CDR3 totals 14 residues. Germline CDR1 is DFQATT and CDR2 is SNEGSKA (reference sequence). V lost 2 bases and J lost 5; bases outside the gene matches: 5. This chain's CDR3 is CSARNSGRGETQYF. CDR3 sequence (DNA): TGCAGTGCTAGAAACAGCGGGAGGGGTGAGACCCAGTACTTC.

This sequence joins TRBV7-9 and TRBJ1-3; tentative D call: TRBD1 (6 bases). Germline V gene lookup returns CDR1 SEHNR and CDR2 FQNEAQ (reference sequence). Deletions cut 6 bases from V and 0 bases from J, with 15 bases between. CDR3 length: 16 amino acids. CDR3 DNA: TGTGCCAGCAGTGATAAGAGGACAGCCTCTGGAAACACCATATATTTT. It translates to CASSDKRTASGNTIYF.

This clonotype was observed many times. The genes are TRBV9 and TRBJ2-2, with 10 bases matching TRBD1. Trimming took 9 bases from V and 8 from J; bases not matched to a gene: 7. The CDR3 loop spans 13 amino acids. Germline V gene lookup returns CDR1 SGDLS and CDR2 YYNGEE. The CDR3 DNA sequence: TGTGCCACCAGACAGGGGGCCTCTGGGGAGCTGTTTTTT. Translated: CATRQGASGELFF.

This chain links TRBV6-2 or TRBV6-3 with TRBJ1-5; TRBD1 matches 7 bases. Germline V CDR1 and CDR2: MNHEY, SVGEGT. The CDR3 runs to 16 residues. The trim removed 9 bases at V and 8 bases at J, leaving 19 bases unmatched. The DNA of the CDR3 is TGTGCCAGTAGGGAAATGTCGGACAGGCGGGAGAAGCCCCAGCATTTT. This sequence encodes CASREMSDRREKPQHF.

The V gene is TRBV21-1, the J gene TRBJ2-2; the table's D call of TRBD2 was not tested on the DNA. TRBV21-1 is a pseudogene locus. CDR3 length: 16 amino acids. CDR3 in amino acids: CASSKVTSIPAGELFF. The CDR3 nucleotides read TGTGCCAGCAGCAAAGTGACTAGCATACCCGCCGGGGAGCTGTTTTTT.

V gene TRBV19 combines with J gene TRBJ2-1; D unclear. V was shortened by 1 base and J by 7 bases, with 11 bases between the two germline ends. Germline CDR1 is LNHDA and CDR2 is SQIVND (reference sequence). The CDR3 covers 14 residues. CDR3 DNA: TGTGCCAGTAGTATAGCGCTGGTAGAAAATGAGCAGTTCTTC. Its protein is CASSIALVENEQFF. Together with reference TRBV19 and TRBJ2-1, the CDR3 gives the full variable domain: DGGITQSPKYLFRKEGQNVTLSCEQNLNHDAMYWYRQDPGQGLRLIYYSQIVNDFQKGDIAEGYSVSREKKESFPLTVTSAQKNPTAFYLCASSIALVENEQFFGPGTRLTVL.